This passage covers 23 T cell receptor beta chains from one sample sequenced in a study of T cell responses to AZD1222 COVID-19 vaccine. This table comes from immunoSEQ multiplex PCR, and its TCRdb copy is limited to in-frame clones, with some not included. The sample contains some 150,000 clones, around 90% of which appear only once. The sequencing here drew on peripheral blood, taken on day 0 of AZD1222 vaccination. These receptors were collected from an adult in good health.

The genes are TRBV18 and TRBJ1-2, with D uncertain. CDR3 length equals 16 residues. CDR1 and CDR2 (germline): KGHSH, LQKENI. Trimming took 0 bases from V and 0 from J, leaving 11 bases between them. CDR3 residues: CASSPPSLGTNYGYTF. CDR3 in DNA: TGTGCCAGCTCACCACCTTCCCTGGGGACTAACTATGGCTACACCTTC.

The chain joins TRBV10-3 to TRBJ2-5; D possibly corresponds to TRBD2 (5 bases). The length of the CDR3 is 14 residues. From germline, CDR1 is ENHRY and CDR2 SYGVKD. V dropped 2 bases and J dropped 7 bases, with 14 bases sitting between them. Here the CDR3 DNA reads TGTGCCATCAGTGAGGAGGTAGCGTGGAGGACCCAGTACTTC. Protein sequence: CAISEEVAWRTQYF.

The chain recombines TRBV19 with TRBJ2-3; tentative D call: TRBD2 (6 bases). Germline CDR1 and CDR2: LNHDA and SQIVND (reference sequence). Trimming cost V 3 bases and J 3 bases, with 16 bases left between them. This CDR3 is 16 amino acids long. The CDR3 loop is CASSIPRGSETDTQYF. The CDR3 DNA follows: TGTGCCAGTAGTATCCCTCGGGGGAGCGAGACAGATACGCAGTATTTT.

The J gene is TRBJ1-6, the V gene TRBV9; D gene unclear. The CDR3 is 15 residues long. The V end lost 3 bases, the J end lost 7 bases, and 14 bases lay between the germline ends. Germline lookup yields CDR1 SGDLS and CDR2 YYNGEE. The CDR3 loop is CASSASVHSNSPLHF. The CDR3 bases are TGTGCCAGCAGCGCCTCGGTCCACTCGAATTCACCCCTCCACTTT.

This chain joins TRBV5-4 and TRBJ1-1; D is ambiguous. V was trimmed by 0 bases and J by 4 bases, leaving 4 bases between them. This CDR3 contains 12 residues. CDR1 and CDR2 (germline): SGHNT, YYREEE (reference sequence). The CDR3 here is CASSLVGTEAFF. CDR3 in DNA: TGTGCCAGCAGCTTGGTGGGCACTGAAGCTTTCTTT.

The gene calls are TRBV5-1 and TRBJ1-2; the D is unclear. CDR1 and CDR2 from the germline V gene are SGHRS and YFSETQ. Trimming stripped 2 bases from V and 3 bases from J, with 11 bases between. The CDR3 sequence is 14 residues long. CDR3 protein: CASSLKGGDYGYTF. The CDR3 region has the DNA TGCGCCAGCAGCTTAAAGGGAGGCGACTATGGCTACACCTTC. Full variable domain (rest looked up from reference TRBV5-1 and TRBJ1-2): KAGVTQTPRYLIKTRGQQVTLSCSPISGHRSVSWYQQTPGQGLQFLFEYFSETQRNKGNFPGRFSGRQFSNSRSEMNVSTLELGDSALYLCASSLKGGDYGYTFGSGTRLTVV.

V usage is TRBV18 and J usage is TRBJ2-7, with D perhaps TRBD1 (6 bases). The CDR3 loop spans 16 amino acids. V was trimmed by 3 bases and J by 3 bases, leaving 18 bases between them. Germline CDR1 reads KGHSH; CDR2 reads LQKENI. DNA for the CDR3: TGTGCCAGCTCACCGGACAGTACCAACCTCAACTACGAGCAGTACTTC. Protein sequence: CASSPDSTNLNYEQYF. Full variable domain (remainder filled in from reference TRBV18 and TRBJ2-7): NAGVMQNPRHLVRRRGQEARLRCSPMKGHSHVYWYRQLPEEGLKFMVYLQKENIIDESGMPKERFSAEFPKEGPSILRIQQVVRGDSAAYFCASSPDSTNLNYEQYFGPGTRLTVT.

The chain has TRBV15 and TRBJ2-1; 11 bases fit TRBD2. With 8 bases clipped from V and 6 bases from J, the junction kept 9 bases outside the gene matches. Germline loops: CDR1 LNHNV, CDR2 YYDKDF (reference sequence). The CDR3 is 15 residues long. CDR3 sequence: CATASASGRINEQFF. CDR3 nucleotides: TGTGCCACCGCTTCCGCTAGCGGGAGGATCAATGAGCAGTTCTTC.

The chain recombines TRBV28 with TRBJ2-1; D is uncertain. This CDR3 spans 13 amino acids. Trimming shortened V by 7 bases and J by 4 bases, and 11 bases separated the two germline ends. Per germline, CDR1 MDHEN and CDR2 SYDVKM. DNA of the CDR3: TGTGCCAGCATTGACAAGCCGTACAATGAGCAGTTCTTC. Translated: CASIDKPYNEQFF. Supplemented by reference TRBV28 and TRBJ2-1, the full variable domain reads DVKVTQSSRYLVKRTGEKVFLECVQDMDHENMFWYRQDPGLGLRLIYFSYDVKMKEKGDIPEGYSVSREKKERFSLILESASTNQTSMYLCASIDKPYNEQFFGPGTRLTVL.

The chain couples TRBV5-5 to TRBJ1-2; D call uncertain. There are 13 residues in the CDR3. Germline CDR1 is SGHKS and CDR2 is YYEKEE (reference sequence). The V gene lost 4 bases and the J gene lost 3 bases, with 10 bases spanning the gap. The CDR3 nucleotides read TGTGCCAGCAGCCCGGTGGACTACTATGGCTACACCTTC. It is translated as CASSPVDYYGYTF.

The V call is TRBV6-5, the J call TRBJ2-7; D is unclear. The CDR3 runs to 14 residues. V lost 6 bases and J lost 0, with 12 bases in between. Per the germline V gene, CDR1 is MNHEY and CDR2 is SVGAGI. The CDR3 here is CASRRAGSSYEQYF. CDR3 bases: TGTGCCAGCAGGAGAGCAGGTAGCTCCTACGAGCAGTACTTC.

This clone was seen just once. CDR3: CASSYPGLAIKETQYF. The CDR3 coding sequence is TGTGCCAGCAGTTACCCGGGACTAGCGATCAAAGAGACCCAGTACTTC. This sequence joins TRBV6-5 and TRBJ2-5, with TRBD2 identical over 10 bases. J was trimmed by 3 bases and V by 2 bases; bases with no gene match: 6. The CDR3 runs 16 residues. The V gene's germline CDR1 is MNHEY and CDR2 SVGAGI.

This clone appeared once. V gene TRBV5-1 combines with J gene TRBJ2-3, with TRBD1 matching over 7 bases. Germline-derived CDR1 and CDR2 are SGHRS and YFSETQ. CDR3 length: 16 residues. Losses at the gene ends were 2 bases for V and 2 bases for J; bases not matched to a gene: 8. The chain's CDR3 is CASSFLTGAATDTQYF. The CDR3 bases are TGCGCCAGCAGCTTTCTTACAGGGGCTGCCACAGATACGCAGTATTTT.

This clone was detected once. The chain recombines TRBV28 with TRBJ1-4, with a possible D match to TRBD1 (6 bases). Germline CDR1 is MDHEN and CDR2 is SYDVKM. V lost 7 bases and J lost 8, with 20 bases in between. The CDR3 consists of 15 residues. CDR3 region: CASIDGAGAAEKLFF. Here the CDR3 DNA reads TGTGCCAGCATAGATGGGGCAGGGGCCGCCGAAAAACTGTTTTTT.

The chain combines TRBV2 with TRBJ1-5; D ambiguous. The CDR3 is made up of 12 amino acids. V was pared by 3 bases and J by 6 bases, with 6 bases between. CDR1 is SNHLY and CDR2 is FYNNEI in the germline V gene. The chain's CDR3 is CASSETSQPQHF. DNA of the CDR3: TGTGCCAGCAGTGAGACGTCTCAGCCCCAGCATTTT.

This clone has just one count. The chain has TRBV27 and TRBJ2-1, with D hard to call. The CDR3 has 15 amino acids. V gave up 4 bases and J gave up 6 bases, with 16 bases separating them. The V gene's germline CDR1 is MNHEY and CDR2 SMNVEV (reference sequence). The CDR3 reads CASSSRNRVGNEQFF. DNA of the CDR3: TGTGCCAGCAGTTCAAGGAATAGAGTGGGCAATGAGCAGTTCTTC.

The V and J genes are TRBV5-1 and TRBJ1-1; D is unclear. CDR1 and CDR2 (germline): SGHRS, YFSETQ. The CDR3 extends over 13 amino acids. Trimming shortened V by 2 bases and J by 4 bases, and 9 bases separated the two germline ends. The CDR3, as DNA: TGCGCCAGCAGCTTTCAGGTAGGCACTGAAGCTTTCTTT. This encodes CASSFQVGTEAFF.

V and J are TRBV30 and TRBJ2-4; D possibly matches TRBD1 or TRBD2 (5 bases each). CDR1 GTSNPN and CDR2 SVGIG come from the germline V gene (reference sequence). The CDR3 length is 13 residues. Between the trimmed V and J ends, which lost 1 base and 14 bases, there was a span of 18 bases. CDR3 residues: CAWSAQGPFQKYF. In DNA, the CDR3 is TGTGCCTGGAGTGCTCAGGGACCCTTTCAAAAGTACTTC.

This chain connects TRBV4-1 to TRBJ2-1; D not resolved. Trimming shortened V by 0 bases and J by 0 bases, and 9 bases separated the two germline ends. Germline CDR1 reads MGHRA; CDR2 reads YSYEKL. The CDR3 spans 16 residues. CDR3 in amino acids: CASSQDSGLSYNEQFF. CDR3 sequence (DNA): TGCGCCAGCAGCCAAGATTCGGGTCTCTCCTACAATGAGCAGTTCTTC.

CDR3 coding DNA: TGCAGTGCTAGTCGGTATAATTCACCCCTCCACTTT. This translates into CSASRYNSPLHF. J is TRBJ1-6 and V is TRBV20-1; D not resolved. Germline V gene sequence: CDR1 DFQATT, CDR2 SNEGSKA (reference sequence). With 3 bases removed from V and 4 bases from J, the gap between germline ends came to 4 bases. This CDR3 contains 12 residues.

The chain links TRBV25-1 to TRBJ2-7; 8 nucleotides match TRBD2. Germline V gives CDR1 MGHDK, CDR2 SYGVNS. The CDR3 has 14 residues. Trimming removed 5 bases from V and 6 bases from J; junction bases left unmatched: 9. CDR3 amino acids: CASSRPGGPLEQYF. In DNA, the CDR3 is TGTGCCAGCAGTCGGCCGGGAGGGCCCCTCGAGCAGTACTTC.

This clone showed up just once. This chain uses TRBV13 with TRBJ1-3; D remains ambiguous. V was pared by 1 base and J by 4 bases, with 8 bases between. The CDR3 consists of 14 residues. The germline V gene has CDR1 PRHDT and CDR2 FYEKMQ (reference sequence). The CDR3 sequence is CASSLEGRGNTIYF. The DNA of the CDR3 is TGTGCCAGCAGCTTAGAAGGCAGGGGAAACACCATATATTTT.

The J gene is TRBJ2-5, the V gene TRBV2; 9 bases agree with TRBD2. This CDR3 spans 15 amino acids. Germline CDR1 reads SNHLY; CDR2 reads FYNNEI. The junction had 8 bases not matched to a gene; V was cut back by 8 bases and J by 1 base. CDR3 nucleotide sequence: TGTGCCAGCTCGGGGCGAGCGGGAGGCCAAGAGACCCAGTACTTC. This encodes CASSGRAGGQETQYF.